The entry that follows covers one TCR beta chain sequence. These data originate in a study of metastatic and nonmetastatic thyroid tumors. Per the authors' pipeline: To classify distant metastasis in papillary thyroid cancer, a model was built from CDR3 differences across clinicopathological groups. MiXCR reprocessed the PCR reads for TCRdb. TCRdb assigned the V and J calls; the authors' analysis was not used. The sample lists under 40,000 clones; approximately 19% were seen once. No treatment had been given to any patient before thyroid surgery. Specimen: blood. The receptor comes from a female donor with papillary thyroid cancer or a benign thyroid nodule (not recorded which). Some clones in this sample may be carry-over from other donors' samples.

The DNA of the CDR3 is TGTGCCAGCAGCCGGTCAGGGACTCTGGGGGCTTTCTTT. It yields the protein CASSRSGTLGAFF. V is TRBV11-3 and J is TRBJ1-1; TRBD1 is a possible D gene (5 bases). CDR3 length: 13 residues. Trimming removed 5 bases at V and 11 bases at J, with 18 bases between. CDR1 is SGHNT and CDR2 is YENEEA in the germline V gene.